These T cell receptor beta chains were read from a single sample in a study of blood T cell repertoires in COVID-19. Data came from immunoSEQ multiplex PCR; TCRdb stores just in-frame clones and leaves some out. The data hold about 54,000 clones, with more than 75% observed a single time. Input material: peripheral blood. These receptors were obtained from a human donor in a cohort sampled during active COVID-19. CDR3s include the opening cysteine and the closing phenylalanine or tryptophan. The D gene is left open where the match is weak. Size tells how often a clone was seen (once, few, many) or the class of an expanded clone, and some rows leave it out.

CDR3 DNA | CDR3 protein | CDR3 length | J gene | D gene | clone size | V gene
TGTGCCAGCAGTTTGGCTGGCGGAGGGAGCACAGATACGCAGTATTTT | CASSLAGGGSTDTQYF | 16 | TRBJ2-3 | NA | NA | TRBV28
TGTGCCAGCAGCCAAGGCATAGCGGGAATTGCGGAGACCCAGTACTTC | CASSQGIAGIAETQYF | 16 | TRBJ2-5 | TRBD2 | NA | TRBV3-1/TRBV3-2
TGTGCCAGCAGTTTATCCCGACAGGACGGTTACGAGCAGTACTTC | CASSLSRQDGYEQYF | 15 | TRBJ2-7 | NA | few | TRBV27
TGCGCCAGCAGCCTGGAAGCCGGGACAGAAAATGAAAAACTGTTTTTT | CASSLEAGTENEKLFF | 16 | TRBJ1-4 | TRBD1 | once | TRBV5-1
TGTGCCAGCAGCGTAGAAAGGAGGACAGCTGGAAACACCATATATTTT | CASSVERRTAGNTIYF | 16 | TRBJ1-3 | NA | NA | TRBV9
TGCGCCAGCAGCCAGATGGGAGACGGACGTACGGAGTACTTC | CASSQMGDGRTEYF | 14 | TRBJ2-7 | NA | NA | TRBV4-1
TGTGCCAGCAGCTCCCCCACGGGAGAAACTGGGGAGCTGTTTTTT | CASSSPTGETGELFF | 15 | TRBJ2-2 | NA | NA | TRBV21-1
TGTGCCAGTAGTATGGGGACAGGGGACAGCTCCTACGAGCAGTACTTC | CASSMGTGDSSYEQYF | 16 | TRBJ2-7 | TRBD1 | NA | TRBV19
TGTGCCAGCAGCCCCCCGGGCGGGGACTACGAGCAGTACTTC | CASSPPGGDYEQYF | 14 | TRBJ2-7 | NA | NA | TRBV3-1/TRBV3-2
TGTGCCAGTAGTATCAGTGGCACAGTAAATCAGCCCCAGCATTTT | CASSISGTVNQPQHF | 15 | TRBJ1-5 | NA | NA | TRBV19
TGTGCCAGCTCACCTTACAGAGCTAGCACAGATACGCAGTATTTT | CASSPYRASTDTQYF | 15 | TRBJ2-3 | NA | NA | TRBV18
TGCGCCAGCAGCTTGGCGGCTAGTGGGAGTTACAATGAGCAGTTCTTC | CASSLAASGSYNEQFF | 16 | TRBJ2-1 | NA | NA | TRBV5-1
TGCAGCGTTCGGAAGACAGGTTCCTACGAGCAGTACTTC | CSVRKTGSYEQYF | 13 | TRBJ2-7 | NA | NA | TRBV29-1
TGCGCCAGCAGCTCGAATCTAGCGGGGGGTTTCTCTGAGCAGTTCTTC | CASSSNLAGGFSEQFF | 16 | TRBJ2-1 | TRBD2 | NA | TRBV5-1
TGTGCCAGCAGTTTATCAACAGGAGTAAATTCACCCCTCCACTTT | CASSLSTGVNSPLHF | 15 | TRBJ1-6 | NA | NA | TRBV28
TGCGCCAGCAGCCTGACAGGGCTTTCGACAGATACGCAGTATTTT | CASSLTGLSTDTQYF | 15 | TRBJ2-3 | TRBD1 | NA | TRBV5-1
TGTGCCAGCAACGACAGGCCCCGAGAGACCCAGTACTTC | CASNDRPRETQYF | 13 | TRBJ2-5 | NA | NA | TRBV2
TGTGCCAGCAGTTTATCATCGGGGGGGGCCCTCTCCTACGAGCAGTACTTC | CASSLSSGGALSYEQYF | 17 | TRBJ2-7 | TRBD2 | NA | TRBV27
TGTGCCAGCAGCTTAGTTCCGCGACTAGGGAACGGCAATGAGCAGTTCTTC | CASSLVPRLGNGNEQFF | 17 | TRBJ2-1 | NA | NA | TRBV11-2
TGCGCCAGCAGCTCTTCTTACTACGAGCAGTACTTC | CASSSSYYEQYF | 12 | TRBJ2-7 | NA | NA | TRBV5-1
TGTGCCACCAGTGATTCGGACAGGGGTGGGTACGAGCAGTACTTC | CATSDSDRGGYEQYF | 15 | TRBJ2-7 | TRBD1 | once | TRBV24-1
TGTGCCAGCTCCCAAGACAGGGGAGGAAACACCATATATTTT | CASSQDRGGNTIYF | 14 | TRBJ1-3 | TRBD1 | NA | TRBV18
TGTGCCAGCAGCTTGGAGGGGACCTACAATGAGCAGTTCTTC | CASSLEGTYNEQFF | 14 | TRBJ2-1 | NA | once | TRBV5-5
TGTGCCAGCTCACCCCGGGAGGGGCCCTCCTACGAGCAGTACTTC | CASSPREGPSYEQYF | 15 | TRBJ2-7 | TRBD2 | NA | TRBV18
TGTGCCAGCAGTTGGGCAGTCAACTATGGCTACACCTTC | CASSWAVNYGYTF | 13 | TRBJ1-2 | NA | NA | TRBV27
TGTGCCAGCAGTTTGGGGGGTTCCGGGGAGCTGTTTTTT | CASSLGGSGELFF | 13 | TRBJ2-2 | NA | NA | TRBV28
TGTGCCAGCAGTTCCCCGGGGGGGGCAACCTATGGCTACACCTTC | CASSSPGGATYGYTF | 15 | TRBJ1-2 | NA | NA | TRBV6-5
TGTGCCAGCAGCTTCTCGTTACTACAGGGGGCATATGAAAAACTGTTTTTT | CASSFSLLQGAYEKLFF | 17 | TRBJ1-4 | TRBD1 | NA | TRBV11-2
TGCGCCAGCAGCAATCCCCCTGTCGGCTACGAGCAGTACTTC | CASSNPPVGYEQYF | 14 | TRBJ2-7 | NA | NA | TRBV5-1
TGCAGCGAAGACAGTTGCTCTGGGGCCAACGTCCTGACTTTC | CSEDSCSGANVLTF | 14 | TRBJ2-6 | NA | NA | TRBV29-1
TGTGCCATCAGTGAAACTACTACCAAGCGGCTTGAGACCCAGTACTTC | CAISETTTKRLETQYF | 16 | TRBJ2-5 | NA | NA | TRBV10-3